This TCR beta chain was recorded in a study of immune cell composition in non-small cell lung cancer. Study-level results: Squamous carcinomas (around 80%) more often had tumour-associated clones >0.5% than adenocarcinomas (around 33%).

To note about this clone: Its target is not known.

Profiling relied on immunoSEQ multiplex PCR, and the TCRdb table lists in-frame clones only, not all of them. The sample has around 6,300 clones, roughly three quarters seen once; the top ten hold just under 6.5%. The normal lung sample lay at least 3 cm, and maximally far, from the tumour. Germline-derived CDR1 and CDR2 are SGHTA and FQGNSA. This CDR3 spans 13 amino acids. V shed 4 bases, J shed 9 bases, and the junction held 1 base outside the gene matches. This clonotype was sampled from a human donor with non-small cell lung cancer. Sequenced material: non-adjacent lung tissue. V usage is TRBV7-2 and J usage is TRBJ2-3, with 13 positions matching TRBD2. CDR3 bases: TGTGCCAGCAGCTCGGGACTAGCGGGGACGCAGTATTTT. This encodes CASSSGLAGTQYF.